This T cell receptor beta chain was sequenced for a study of memory CD4+ T cells and cytomegalovirus serostatus. This clone was picked up a small number of times. The sort gate was single viable CD3+CD4+CD8-CD45RO+ cells for memory CD4+ T cells. The CDR3 is 13 residues long. The germline V gene has CDR1 SGHNT and CDR2 YYREEE (reference sequence). Trimming took off 2 bases at V and 7 bases at J, with 12 bases between the two ends. Sequencing was performed with immunoSEQ multiplex PCR; in TCRdb, only in-frame clones are kept and a portion is missing. Of under 85,000 clones listed, around four fifths are singletons.

The rearrangement links TRBV5-4 to TRBJ1-1; D is possibly TRBD1 (5 bases). The sample consisted of memory CD4+ T cells from blood. This TCR was sampled from an adult in good health and CMV-seropositive. The CDR3 region is CASSFGSRGEAFF. CDR3 coding DNA: TGTGCCAGCAGCTTTGGCTCAAGGGGTGAAGCTTTCTTT.